Sequencing of this TCR beta chain was carried out in a study of shared clonotypes between healthy human individuals. Overall study context: CD8 memory received one plate per donor, CD8 naive two, CD4 memory three and CD4 naive three.

Concerning this clone: The antigen is not known.

Study-level results: A handful of donors had around 5% of their naive CD4 clonotypes in common.

The CDR3 has 15 residues. The V and J ends lost 4 bases and 2 bases, in that order; junction bases with no gene match: 8. Germline V gene sequence: CDR1 MNHNY, CDR2 SVGAGI (reference sequence). Sorted-subset replicate PCR reactions were performed with approximately 180 ng DNA, corresponding to 30,000 or so T cell genomes. TCRdb keeps only in-frame clones here, not all; method: immunoSEQ multiplex PCR. The sample yields millions of clones, around 95% seen once. The chain uses TRBV6-6 and TRBJ2-7, with 7 bases fitting TRBD1. What was sequenced was naive CD4+ T cells sorted from blood. Stated subset: CD45RA+ positively selected. The source is a man aged 18 to 35 in good health. CDR3 residues: CASSSDRWIAYEQYF. The CDR3 DNA reads as TGTGCCAGCAGTTCGGACAGGTGGATTGCCTACGAGCAGTACTTC.